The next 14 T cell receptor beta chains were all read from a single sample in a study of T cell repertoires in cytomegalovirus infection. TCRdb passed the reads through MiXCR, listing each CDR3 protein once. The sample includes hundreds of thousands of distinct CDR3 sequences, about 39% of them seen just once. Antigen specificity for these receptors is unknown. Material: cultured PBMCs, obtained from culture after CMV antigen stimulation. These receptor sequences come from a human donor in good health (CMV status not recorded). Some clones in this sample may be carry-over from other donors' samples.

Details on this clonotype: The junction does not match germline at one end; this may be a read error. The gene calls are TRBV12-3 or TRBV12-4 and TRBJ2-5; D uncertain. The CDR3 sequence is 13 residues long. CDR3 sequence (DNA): TGTGCCAGCAGTGTACCTAACCAGGAGACCCAGTACTTC. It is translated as CASSVPNQETQYF.

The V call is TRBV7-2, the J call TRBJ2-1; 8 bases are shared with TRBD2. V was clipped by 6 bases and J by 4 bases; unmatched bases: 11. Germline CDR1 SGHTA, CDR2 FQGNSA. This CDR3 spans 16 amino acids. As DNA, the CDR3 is TGTGCCAGCAGACGGGGGGGCACTAGCGCGTACAATGAGCAGTTCTTC. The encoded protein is CASRRGGTSAYNEQFF.

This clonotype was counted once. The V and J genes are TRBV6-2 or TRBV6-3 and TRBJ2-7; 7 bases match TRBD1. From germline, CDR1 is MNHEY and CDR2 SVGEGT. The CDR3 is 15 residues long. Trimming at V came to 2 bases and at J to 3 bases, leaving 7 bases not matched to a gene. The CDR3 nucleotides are TGTGCCAGCAGTTACGTCGACAGGGTGGGCTACGAGCAGTACTTC. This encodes CASSYVDRVGYEQYF.

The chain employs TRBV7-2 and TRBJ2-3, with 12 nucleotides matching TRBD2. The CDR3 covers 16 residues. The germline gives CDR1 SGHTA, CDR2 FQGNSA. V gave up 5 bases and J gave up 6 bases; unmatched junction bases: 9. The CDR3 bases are TGTGCCAGCAGCCTAGGGGGACTAGCGGGTTGGGATACGCAGTATTTT. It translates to CASSLGGLAGWDTQYF. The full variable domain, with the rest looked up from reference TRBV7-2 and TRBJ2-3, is GAGVSQSPSNKVTEKGKDVELRCDPISGHTALYWYRQSLGQGLEFLIYFQGNSAPDKSGLPSDRFSAERTGGSVSTLTIQRTQQEDSAVYLCASSLGGLAGWDTQYFGPGTRLTVL.

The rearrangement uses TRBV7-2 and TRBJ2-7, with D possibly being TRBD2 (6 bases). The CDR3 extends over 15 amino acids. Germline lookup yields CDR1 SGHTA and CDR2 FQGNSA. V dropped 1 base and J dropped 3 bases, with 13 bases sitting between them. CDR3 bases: TGTGCCAGCAGCTTAGTTGCGGGGTTAGTCTACGAGCAGTACTTC. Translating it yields CASSLVAGLVYEQYF. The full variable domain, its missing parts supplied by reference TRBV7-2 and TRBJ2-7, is GAGVSQSPSNKVTEKGKDVELRCDPISGHTALYWYRQSLGQGLEFLIYFQGNSAPDKSGLPSDRFSAERTGGSVSTLTIQRTQQEDSAVYLCASSLVAGLVYEQYFGPGTRLTVT.

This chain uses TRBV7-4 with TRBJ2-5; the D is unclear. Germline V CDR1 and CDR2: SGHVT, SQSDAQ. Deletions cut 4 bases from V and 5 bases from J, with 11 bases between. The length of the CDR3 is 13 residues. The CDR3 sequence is CASSSNPSETQYF. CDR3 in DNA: TGTGCCAGCAGCTCAAATCCTTCTGAGACCCAGTACTTC.

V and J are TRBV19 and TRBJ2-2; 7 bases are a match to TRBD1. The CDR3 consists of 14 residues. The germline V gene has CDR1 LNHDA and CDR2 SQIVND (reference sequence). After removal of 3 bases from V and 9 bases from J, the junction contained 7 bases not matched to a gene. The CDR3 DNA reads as TGTGCCAGTAGTATGACAGGGCTTTCCCGGGAGCTGTTTTTT. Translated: CASSMTGLSRELFF.

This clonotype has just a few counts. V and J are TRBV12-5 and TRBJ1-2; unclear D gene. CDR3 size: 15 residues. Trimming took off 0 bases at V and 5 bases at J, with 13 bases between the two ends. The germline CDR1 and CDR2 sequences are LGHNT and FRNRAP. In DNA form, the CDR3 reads TGTGCTAGTGGTTTGGTAGCGGCACCTTGGTATGGCTACACCTTC. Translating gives CASGLVAAPWYGYTF.

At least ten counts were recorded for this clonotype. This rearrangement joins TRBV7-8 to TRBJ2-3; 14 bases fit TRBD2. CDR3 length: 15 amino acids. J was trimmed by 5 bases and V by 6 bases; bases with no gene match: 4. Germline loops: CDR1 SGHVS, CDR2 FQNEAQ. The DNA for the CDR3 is TGTGCCAGCAGGGGACTAGCGGGAGTGGTAGATACGCAGTATTTT. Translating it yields CASRGLAGVVDTQYF.

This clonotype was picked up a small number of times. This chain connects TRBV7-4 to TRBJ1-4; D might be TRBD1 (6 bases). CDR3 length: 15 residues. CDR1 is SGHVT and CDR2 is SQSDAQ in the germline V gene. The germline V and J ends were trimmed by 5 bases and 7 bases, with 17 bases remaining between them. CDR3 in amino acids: CASSLYREGFEKLFF. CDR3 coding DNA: TGTGCCAGCAGCCTGTACAGGGAGGGATTTGAAAAACTGTTTTTT.

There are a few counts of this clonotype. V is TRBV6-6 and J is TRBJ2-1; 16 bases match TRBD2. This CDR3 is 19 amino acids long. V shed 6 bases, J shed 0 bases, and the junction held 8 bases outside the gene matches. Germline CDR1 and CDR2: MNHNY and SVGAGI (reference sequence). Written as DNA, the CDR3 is TGTGCCAGCAGGAAAACCGGGACTAGCGGGAGGGCCTCCTACAATGAGCAGTTCTTC. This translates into CASRKTGTSGRASYNEQFF.

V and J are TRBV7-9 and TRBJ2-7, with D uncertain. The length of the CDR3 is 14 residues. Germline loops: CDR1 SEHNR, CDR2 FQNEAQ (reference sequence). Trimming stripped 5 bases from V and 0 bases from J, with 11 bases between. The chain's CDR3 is CASSVEGLSYEQYF. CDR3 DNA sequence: TGTGCCAGCAGCGTGGAAGGGCTCTCCTACGAGCAGTACTTC.

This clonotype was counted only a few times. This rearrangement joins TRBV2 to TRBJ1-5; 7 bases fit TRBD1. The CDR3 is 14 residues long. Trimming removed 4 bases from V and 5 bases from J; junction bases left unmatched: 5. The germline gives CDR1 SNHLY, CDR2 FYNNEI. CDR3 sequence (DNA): TGTGCCAGCAGTGCGCGACAGGGTGATCAGCCCCAGCATTTT. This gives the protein CASSARQGDQPQHF.

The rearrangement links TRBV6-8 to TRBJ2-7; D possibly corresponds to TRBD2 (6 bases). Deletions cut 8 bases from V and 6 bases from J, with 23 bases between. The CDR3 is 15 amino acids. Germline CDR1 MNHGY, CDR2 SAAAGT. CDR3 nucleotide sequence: TGTGCCAGCTCCCCCGGGACTTCCTCCCCTGGCGAGCAGTACTTC. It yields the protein CASSPGTSSPGEQYF.